Shown below are 20 T cell receptor beta chains from a single sample sequenced in a study of T cells after yellow fever vaccination. TCRdb re-derived calls from the 5' RACE reads in MiXCR, one entry per CDR3 protein. The data hold some 350,000 distinct CDR3 sequences, with under 5% observed a single time. Material: PBMCs, obtained 5 days after the yellow fever booster vaccination. These receptors originate from a man between 18 and 29 years old who received the YFV17D yellow fever vaccine.

The chain carries TRBV4-1 and TRBJ2-3, with 15 bases fitting TRBD2. The ends lost 1 base at V and 0 bases at J; junction bases unmatched: 2. The germline CDR1 and CDR2 sequences are MGHRA and YSYEKL. CDR3 size: 18 residues. The DNA for the CDR3 is TGCGCCAGCAGCCAAGTTGGACTAGCGGGGGGGAGCACAGATACGCAGTATTTT. Its translation: CASSQVGLAGGSTDTQYF.

In its sample, this clonotype was seen many times. The chain is built from TRBV7-2 and TRBJ2-5, with 11 bases matching TRBD2. This CDR3 region has 15 residues. V shed 6 bases, J shed 9 bases, and the junction held 12 bases outside the gene matches. The germline gives CDR1 SGHTA, CDR2 FQGNSA. Written as DNA, the CDR3 is TGTGCCAGCAGATTGACTAGCGGGGCCCTTTGGTCCCAGTACTTC. Protein product: CASRLTSGALWSQYF.

This clonotype was found many times. This chain connects TRBV12-5 to TRBJ2-1; TRBD1 agrees at 9 bases. J gave up 7 bases and V 5 bases, and 9 bases lay outside the gene matches. Germline V gene data show CDR1 as LGHNT and CDR2 as FRNRAP. The CDR3 consists of 15 residues. The CDR3: CASGPGQGPKNEQFF. For the CDR3, the DNA is TGTGCTAGTGGTCCCGGACAGGGGCCGAAGAATGAGCAGTTCTTC.

This clonotype was found many times. The chain uses TRBV6-6 and TRBJ2-5; 8 bases fit TRBD2. J gave up 5 bases and V 7 bases, and 12 bases lay outside the gene matches. This CDR3 contains 15 residues. The V gene's germline CDR1 is MNHNY and CDR2 SVGAGI (reference sequence). For the CDR3, the DNA is TGTGCCAGCAACACACCGGGGGGGGGCAAGGAGACCCAGTACTTC. As protein: CASNTPGGGKETQYF.

This clonotype occurred many times. This chain joins TRBV20-1 and TRBJ2-2, with TRBD2 identical over 8 bases. Per the germline V gene, CDR1 is DFQATT and CDR2 is SNEGSKA (reference sequence). The V and J ends lost 3 bases and 1 base, in that order; junction bases with no gene match: 7. The length of the CDR3 is 16 residues. In nucleotides, the CDR3 is TGCAGTGCTAGCCCAGCGGGGGATTTGAACACCGGGGAGCTGTTTTTT. Translation: CSASPAGDLNTGELFF.

Ten or more counts support this clonotype. This chain uses TRBV7-9 with TRBJ1-6; no definite D call. Trimming removed 7 bases at V and 6 bases at J, with 13 bases between. CDR3 size: 14 residues. Germline V gene sequence: CDR1 SEHNR, CDR2 FQNEAQ (reference sequence). For the CDR3, the DNA is TGTGCCAGCAAGGGAGCCCTTTCTAATTCACCCCTCCACTTT. Encoded protein: CASKGALSNSPLHF.

This clonotype was recorded many times. The chain couples TRBV5-1 to TRBJ2-7, with D possibly being TRBD1 (7 bases). Germline V gives CDR1 SGHRS, CDR2 YFSETQ. This CDR3 has 14 residues. V was pared by 0 bases and J by 6 bases, with 13 bases between. The CDR3 DNA sequence: TGCGCCAGCAGCTTGGAGGTCAGGGGGGCCGAGCAGTACTTC. Its protein product is CASSLEVRGAEQYF.

This clonotype was observed a handful of times. The rearrangement uses TRBV7-9 and TRBJ2-7, with unresolved D. The CDR3 totals 14 residues. Germline V gene lookup returns CDR1 SEHNR and CDR2 FQNEAQ (reference sequence). Trimming left V 0 bases short and J 2 bases short, with 8 bases between. The CDR3 nucleotides are TGTGCCAGCAGCTTAGCTCTGGTTCCCTACGAGCAGTACGTC. Residues: CASSLALVPYEQYV.

The V gene is TRBV10-2, the J gene TRBJ2-3, with 9 bases that match TRBD2. Germline V gives CDR1 WSHSY, CDR2 SAAADI. CDR3 length: 14 residues. The ends lost 6 bases at V and 7 bases at J; junction bases unmatched: 8. CDR3 bases: TGCGCCAGCAGCCGACTAGCGGAGGATAATACGCAGTATTTT. It specifies CASSRLAEDNTQYF.

The sample holds a few counts of this clonotype. V and J are TRBV7-2 and TRBJ2-2; 9 nucleotides match TRBD1. CDR1 is SGHTA, CDR2 FQGNSA, per germline. With V trimmed by 5 bases and J by 6 bases, 7 bases remained unmatched. This CDR3 region has 15 residues. CDR3 sequence reads: CASSPTGGTAGELFF. Written as DNA, the CDR3 is TGTGCCAGCAGCCCCACAGGGGGCACTGCCGGGGAGCTGTTTTTT.

This clonotype was picked up a small number of times. The V and J genes are TRBV7-2 and TRBJ1-1; perhaps TRBD1 as D (5 bases). CDR3 length equals 16 residues. CDR1 is SGHTA and CDR2 is FQGNSA in the germline V gene. Trimming stripped 5 bases from V and 1 base from J, with 17 bases between. This CDR3 is CASSPYSGVKNTEAFF. CDR3 bases: TGTGCCAGCAGCCCTTACTCGGGGGTAAAGAACACTGAAGCTTTCTTT.

The chain employs TRBV20-1 and TRBJ2-7; tentative D call: TRBD1 (6 bases). The germline V gene encodes CDR1 DFQATT and CDR2 SNEGSKA (reference sequence). The CDR3 totals 12 residues. Trimming pared 0 bases from V and 6 bases from J, leaving 9 bases between. As DNA, the CDR3 is TGCAGTGCTAGAGATCAAGGGGGCGAGCAGTACTTC. Protein product: CSARDQGGEQYF.

This clonotype showed up just a few times. This chain uses TRBV7-2 with TRBJ2-5, with 9 nucleotides matching TRBD2. Germline-derived CDR1 and CDR2 are SGHTA and FQGNSA. CDR3 length equals 17 residues. The V segment lost 4 bases and the J segment 4 bases; nucleotides outside the gene matches: 13. CDR3 sequence reads: CASSSSSGGGGSETQYF. The DNA of the CDR3 is TGTGCCAGCAGCTCATCATCGGGCGGGGGGGGATCAGAGACCCAGTACTTC.

In its sample, this clonotype was seen a few times. The chain joins TRBV7-6 to TRBJ1-5, with a tentative D call TRBD1 (5 bases). V was cut by 1 base and J by 7 bases, with 14 bases left in between. The CDR3 totals 15 residues. Germline V gene data show CDR1 as SGHVS and CDR2 as FNYEAQ. DNA of the CDR3: TGTGCCAGCAGCTTAGGGGGCCCCTTGGGGCAGCCCCAGCATTTT. It yields the protein CASSLGGPLGQPQHF.

In its sample, this clonotype was seen a few times. The rearrangement uses TRBV4-2 and TRBJ2-7; 7 bases line up with TRBD1. V lost 4 bases to trimming and J lost 1 base; unmatched junction nucleotides: 10. The V gene's germline CDR1 is LGHNA and CDR2 YNFKEQ. The CDR3 is 16 amino acids. CDR3 coding DNA: TGTGCCAGCAGCCCGCGGACAGGCTGGGAATCCTACGAGCAGTACTTC. Protein sequence: CASSPRTGWESYEQYF.

This clonotype showed up just a few times. The J gene is TRBJ1-1, the V gene TRBV7-2; tentatively, D is TRBD1 (5 bases). The CDR3 is 17 residues long. V shed 1 base and J shed 0 bases, with 15 bases lying between them. The V gene's germline CDR1 is SGHTA and CDR2 FQGNSA. DNA of the CDR3: TGTGCCAGCAGCTTAGGCCGGGACGGGTTCATGAACACTGAAGCTTTCTTT. Its protein is CASSLGRDGFMNTEAFF.

This clonotype was seen repeatedly, ten times or more. The gene calls are TRBV11-2 and TRBJ1-3; no firm D call. This CDR3 contains 16 residues. V lost 4 bases and J lost 2, with 15 bases in between. The germline CDR1 and CDR2 sequences are SGHAT and FQNNGV. The CDR3 DNA reads TGTGCCAGCAGCTCCCTGGGCCGAGGGACTGGAAACACCATATATTTT. Translation gives CASSSLGRGTGNTIYF.

This chain links TRBV5-1 with TRBJ2-3; 7 positions agree with TRBD2. The germline V gene encodes CDR1 SGHRS and CDR2 YFSETQ. There are 13 residues in the CDR3. Unmatched junction bases numbered 3, after V lost 4 bases and J lost 4 bases. The CDR3 loop reads CASSVREADTQYF. CDR3 in DNA: TGCGCCAGCAGCGTCCGGGAGGCAGATACGCAGTATTTT. The complete variable domain, with remaining parts taken from reference TRBV5-1 and TRBJ2-3, reads KAGVTQTPRYLIKTRGQQVTLSCSPISGHRSVSWYQQTPGQGLQFLFEYFSETQRNKGNFPGRFSGRQFSNSRSEMNVSTLELGDSALYLCASSVREADTQYFGPGTRLTVL.

This clonotype occurred a few times. The gene calls are TRBV9 and TRBJ2-1, with 7 positions matching TRBD1. With V trimmed by 4 bases and J by 5 bases, 6 bases remained unmatched. Per the germline V gene, CDR1 is SGDLS and CDR2 is YYNGEE. The CDR3 runs 14 residues. DNA of the CDR3: TGTGCCAGCAGCTTCACAGGGGATAACAATGAGCAGTTCTTC. It codes for CASSFTGDNNEQFF.

This clonotype was counted a few times. V and J are TRBV5-1 and TRBJ2-1, with a tentative D call TRBD2 (6 bases). The CDR3 covers 13 residues. Trimming took 1 base from V and 9 from J, leaving 11 bases between them. CDR1 is SGHRS and CDR2 is YFSETQ in the germline V gene. The CDR3 is CASSLPGSGEQFF. In DNA, the CDR3 is TGCGCCAGCAGCTTGCCCGGGAGCGGTGAGCAGTTCTTC.